This T cell receptor beta chain was retrieved from a study of blood T cell repertoires in COVID-19. Across the study: Sites across the United States, Italy and Spain contributed samples from acute and convalescent COVID-19. T cells, B-cell-depleted T cells, or PBMCs provided the cDNA or gDNA that served as material.

Original processing notes: By means of reference gene primer amplification, nucleated cell counts were estimated. Measured with immunoSEQ multiplex PCR; TCRdb has only the in-frame clones, and not every one. That table furnishes V, J and clone size, whereas the DNA furnished D and trimming. The table has roughly 50,000 clones, 80% to 90% seen once; the top ten hold around 8.3%. The J segment lost 9 bases and the V segment lost 4 bases, leaving 8 bases of the junction unmatched. CDR3 length: 15 amino acids. Germline CDR1 reads GTSNPN; CDR2 reads SVGIG (reference sequence). The chain recombines TRBV30 with TRBJ2-1, with 14 bases matching TRBD2. This TCR was recovered from a man between 45 and 60 years old with acute or convalescent COVID-19. Sequencing was performed on peripheral blood. This chain's CDR3 is CAWMGPGLAGAEQFF. In DNA form, the CDR3 reads TGTGCCTGGATGGGGCCGGGACTAGCGGGGGCTGAGCAGTTCTTC.